One sample yielded the 16 T cell receptor beta chains listed below, sequenced in a study of shared clonotypes between healthy human individuals (dated by TCRdb to 2018 to 2021). CD8 naive samples consisted of CD45RO-negative cells that were positively selected for CCR7, yielding a CD45RA+CCR7+ population without TemRA cells. The method behind the library was the immunoSEQ multiplex PCR assay. TCRdb re-hosts the immuneACCESS table, in-frame sequences only. Its copies lack some clones; in the studies checked, an unresolved V gene accounts for under half of them, and the cause for the rest is not known. Across this sample there are some 2.1 million clones, with about 95% seen only once. Of the sample, around 1.1% is held by the ten largest clones. Sample: naive CD8+ T cells sorted from blood. Read against the paper, the sample's cell subset or site label means: CD45RA+CCR7+. The receptors come from a man aged 18 to 30 in good health.

V usage is TRBV4-1 and J usage is TRBJ2-7; no reliable D call. The CDR3 contains 13 residues. Trimming took 1 base from V and 3 from J, leaving 7 bases between them. Germline lookup yields CDR1 MGHRA and CDR2 YSYEKL. CDR3 nucleotides: TGCGCCAGCAGCCAAGTCGGAATCTACGAGCAGTACTTC. Translated: CASSQVGIYEQYF.

The rearrangement joins TRBV27 to TRBJ1-4; D gene unclear. Germline CDR1 is MNHEY and CDR2 is SMNVEV (reference sequence). V shed 3 bases and J shed 5 bases, with 16 bases lying between them. The CDR3 totals 16 residues. The CDR3 DNA reads TGTGCCAGCAGTTTGAGAGGCGAACGGTTAAATGAAAAACTGTTTTTT. Translated: CASSLRGERLNEKLFF.

V and J are TRBV19 and TRBJ2-7, with 8 bases fitting TRBD1. V shed 4 bases and J 3 bases; nucleotides not matched to a gene: 2. Germline lookup yields CDR1 LNHDA and CDR2 SQIVND (reference sequence). This CDR3 has 13 amino acids. The CDR3 protein is CASSNGQGYEQYF. The CDR3 DNA sequence: TGTGCCAGTAGTAACGGACAGGGCTACGAGCAGTACTTC.

The chain uses TRBV5-4 and TRBJ2-2; 9 nucleotides align to TRBD2. The germline V gene encodes CDR1 SGHNT and CDR2 YYREEE (reference sequence). The CDR3 sequence is 17 residues long. After removal of 4 bases from V and 2 bases from J, the junction contained 9 bases not matched to a gene. The CDR3 DNA is TGTGCCAGCAGCCTGCGGGCGGGGGGGCGTAACACCGGGGAGCTGTTTTTT. It translates to CASSLRAGGRNTGELFF.

The chain couples TRBV9 to TRBJ2-2, with 9 bases aligning to TRBD1. CDR1 and CDR2 from the germline V gene are SGDLS and YYNGEE. V trimming: 5 bases; J trimming: 4 bases; junction bases outside the gene matches: 12. The CDR3 runs to 17 residues. The CDR3 loop reads CASRGSPGQGTTGELFF. The DNA of the CDR3 is TGTGCCAGCAGGGGGTCCCCGGGACAGGGAACCACCGGGGAGCTGTTTTTT.

The rearrangement uses TRBV6-5 and TRBJ2-7; tentatively, D is TRBD1 (6 bases). The germline CDR1 and CDR2 sequences are MNHEY and SVGAGI. V lost 0 bases and J 4 bases, leaving 13 bases between the germline ends. This CDR3 is 15 amino acids long. In DNA, the CDR3 is TGTGCCAGCAGTTACTCCCGGGACACGGTATACGAGCAGTACTTC. This translates into CASSYSRDTVYEQYF.

The chain combines TRBV25-1 with TRBJ1-1; 11 bases are shared with TRBD1. This CDR3 has 15 amino acids. Germline lookup yields CDR1 MGHDK and CDR2 SYGVNS. The V gene end was trimmed by 1 base and the J gene end by 5 bases; junction bases not matched to a gene: 3. In DNA, the CDR3 is TGTGCCAGCAGTGAATGGACAGGGGGCGAAACTGAAGCTTTCTTT. Its translation is CASSEWTGGETEAFF.

This clone was seen only once. Other DNA sequences from this sample encode an identical CDR3 as well. This chain's CDR3 is CASSAGTGGSYEQYF. The CDR3 nucleotides are TGTGCCAGCAGCGCAGGGACAGGGGGCTCCTACGAGCAGTACTTC. The rearrangement links TRBV9 to TRBJ2-7; 11 bases align to TRBD1. V lost 3 bases to trimming and J lost 0 bases; unmatched junction nucleotides: 2. The CDR3 runs 15 residues. Germline V CDR1 and CDR2: SGDLS, YYNGEE.

Here the CDR3 DNA reads TGTGCCAGCAGCCCTTCCTTAGCAACTAATGAAAAACTGTTTTTT. Residues: CASSPSLATNEKLFF. The genes are TRBV7-6 and TRBJ1-4, with D hard to call. Germline CDR1 is SGHVS and CDR2 is FNYEAQ. V lost 5 bases and J 0 bases, leaving 10 bases between the germline ends. This CDR3 is 15 amino acids long.

The V gene is TRBV29-1, the J gene TRBJ2-7, with TRBD2 matching 7 bases. V gave up 3 bases and J gave up 4 bases; unmatched junction bases: 12. The germline CDR1 and CDR2 sequences are SQVTM and ANQGSEA. The CDR3 runs to 15 residues. The CDR3: CSVEDDATSSYEQYF. The DNA of the CDR3 is TGCAGCGTTGAGGATGACGCGACTAGCAGTTACGAGCAGTACTTC.

The chain has TRBV6-6 and TRBJ2-1; TRBD2 is a possible D gene (5 bases). The CDR3 has 15 residues. The V gene's germline CDR1 is MNHNY and CDR2 SVGAGI (reference sequence). V lost 1 base to trimming and J lost 0 bases, with 7 bases between them. This chain's CDR3 is CASSYLGVSYNEQFF. The CDR3 DNA is TGTGCCAGCAGTTACTTGGGAGTCTCCTACAATGAGCAGTTCTTC.

Of note for this clone: This sample also contains other DNA sequences that code for the same CDR3. This chain links TRBV13 with TRBJ2-5, with D possibly matching TRBD1 (5 bases). This CDR3 is built from 13 residues. Germline CDR1 PRHDT, CDR2 FYEKMQ (reference sequence). Trimming stripped 5 bases from V and 5 bases from J, with 12 bases between. CDR3 in amino acids: CASSVQGEETQYF. The CDR3, as DNA: TGTGCCAGCAGCGTCCAGGGTGAGGAGACCCAGTACTTC. Full variable domain (remainder filled in from reference TRBV13 and TRBJ2-5): AAGVIQSPRHLIKEKRETATLKCYPIPRHDTVYWYQQGPGQDPQFLISFYEKMQSDKGSIPDRFSAQQFSDYHSELNMSSLELGDSALYFCASSVQGEETQYFGPGTRLLVL.

The CDR3 DNA follows: TGTGCCAGCAGTTCCTTAGGGGTGAGCGGCACCGGGGAGCTGTTTTTT. It codes for CASSSLGVSGTGELFF. The chain is built from TRBV27 and TRBJ2-2; D tentatively fits TRBD1 or TRBD2 (5 bases each). V lost 4 bases, J lost 4 bases, and 16 bases lay in between. This CDR3 has 16 residues. Germline assignment: CDR1 MNHEY and CDR2 SMNVEV (reference sequence).

This chain connects TRBV11-2 to TRBJ2-7; the D gene is possibly TRBD2 (5 bases). This CDR3 spans 14 amino acids. V lost 1 base and J lost 0, with 7 bases in between. The germline CDR1 and CDR2 sequences are SGHAT and FQNNGV. The CDR3 nucleotides are TGTGCCAGCAGCTTAGCCCGGGGCTCCTACGAGCAGTACTTC. Translation gives CASSLARGSYEQYF.

The chain is built from TRBV13 and TRBJ2-7; tentatively, D is TRBD1 (6 bases). The CDR3 sequence is 14 residues long. V lost 3 bases and J lost 2, with 11 bases in between. Per the germline V gene, CDR1 is PRHDT and CDR2 is FYEKMQ (reference sequence). CDR3 protein: CASSFRQVTYEQYF. The CDR3 nucleotides read TGTGCCAGCAGCTTCCGACAGGTTACCTACGAGCAGTACTTC. The variable domain in full, completed from reference TRBV13 and TRBJ2-7, reads AAGVIQSPRHLIKEKRETATLKCYPIPRHDTVYWYQQGPGQDPQFLISFYEKMQSDKGSIPDRFSAQQFSDYHSELNMSSLELGDSALYFCASSFRQVTYEQYFGPGTRLTVT.

As to this clone: Other nucleotide sequences in the sample specify the same CDR3. V gene TRBV28 combines with J gene TRBJ2-1, with unresolved D. This CDR3 contains 12 residues. Trimming cost V 6 bases and J 3 bases, with 6 bases left between them. From germline, CDR1 is MDHEN and CDR2 SYDVKM. The CDR3, as DNA: TGTGCCAGCAGCCTTCTCTACAATGAGCAGTTCTTC. Protein sequence: CASSLLYNEQFF.